This entry is about one T cell receptor beta chain. The record originates from a study of T-cell memory formation after mild COVID-19. Germline CDR1 reads SGHRS; CDR2 reads YFSETQ. The CDR3 is 15 amino acids. The J segment lost 6 bases and the V segment lost 0 bases, leaving 7 bases of the junction unmatched. MiXCR, run by TCRdb on the 5' RACE reads, gives a single entry per CDR3 protein. The table has about 180,000 distinct CDR3 sequences, 18% seen once. The V gene is TRBV5-1, the J gene TRBJ1-2; 8 bases fit TRBD1. The clonotype was recovered from a man aged 18 to 30 who had mild COVID-19 (a few samples of this study predate the infection). Cell type and time point are not known. Material: PBMCs or a T cell subset sorted from them (not recorded which). CDR3: CASSLVAGGNDGYTF. In DNA, the CDR3 is TGCGCCAGCAGCTTGGTGGCAGGGGGCAATGATGGCTACACCTTC.